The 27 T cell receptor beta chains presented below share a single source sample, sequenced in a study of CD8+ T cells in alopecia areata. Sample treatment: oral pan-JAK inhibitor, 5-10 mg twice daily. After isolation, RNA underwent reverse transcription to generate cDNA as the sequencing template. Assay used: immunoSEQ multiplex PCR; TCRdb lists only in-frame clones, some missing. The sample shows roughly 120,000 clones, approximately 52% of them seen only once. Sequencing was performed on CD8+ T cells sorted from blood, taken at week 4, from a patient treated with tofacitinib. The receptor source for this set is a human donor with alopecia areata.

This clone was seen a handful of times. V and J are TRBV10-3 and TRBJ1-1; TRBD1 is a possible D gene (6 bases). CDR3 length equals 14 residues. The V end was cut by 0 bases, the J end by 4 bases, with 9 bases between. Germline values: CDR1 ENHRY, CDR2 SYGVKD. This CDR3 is CAISESLQGTEAFF. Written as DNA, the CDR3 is TGTGCCATCAGTGAGTCGTTACAGGGCACTGAAGCTTTCTTT.

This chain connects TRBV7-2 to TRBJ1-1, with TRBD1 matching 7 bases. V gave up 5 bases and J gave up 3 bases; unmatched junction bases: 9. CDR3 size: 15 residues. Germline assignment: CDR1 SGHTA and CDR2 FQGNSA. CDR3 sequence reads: CASSPQTGFDTEAFF. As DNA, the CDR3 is TGTGCCAGCAGCCCCCAGACAGGGTTCGACACTGAAGCTTTCTTT.

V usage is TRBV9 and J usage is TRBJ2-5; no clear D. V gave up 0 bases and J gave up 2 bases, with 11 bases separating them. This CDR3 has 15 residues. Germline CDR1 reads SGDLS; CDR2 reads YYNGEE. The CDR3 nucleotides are TGTGCCAGCAGCGTAGCGGCTACCGTACAAGAGACCCAGTACTTC. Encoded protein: CASSVAATVQETQYF.

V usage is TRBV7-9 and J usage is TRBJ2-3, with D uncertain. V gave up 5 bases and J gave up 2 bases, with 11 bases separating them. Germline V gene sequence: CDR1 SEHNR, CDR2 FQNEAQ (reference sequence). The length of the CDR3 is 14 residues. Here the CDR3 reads CASSLTDPTDTQYF. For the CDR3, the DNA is TGTGCCAGCAGCCTTACCGATCCCACAGATACGCAGTATTTT.

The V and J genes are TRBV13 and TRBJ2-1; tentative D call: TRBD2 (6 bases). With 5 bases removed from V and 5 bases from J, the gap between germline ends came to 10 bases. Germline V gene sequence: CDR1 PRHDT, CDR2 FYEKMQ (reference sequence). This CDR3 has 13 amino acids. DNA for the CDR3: TGTGCCAGCAGCGGTAGCGGAGACAATGAGCAGTTCTTC. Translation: CASSGSGDNEQFF.

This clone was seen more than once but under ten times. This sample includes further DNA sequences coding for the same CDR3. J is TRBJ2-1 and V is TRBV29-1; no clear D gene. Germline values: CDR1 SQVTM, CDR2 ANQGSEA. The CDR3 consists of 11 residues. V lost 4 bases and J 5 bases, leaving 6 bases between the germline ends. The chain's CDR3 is CSVAGDNEQFF. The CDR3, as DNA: TGCAGCGTTGCTGGGGACAATGAGCAGTTCTTC.

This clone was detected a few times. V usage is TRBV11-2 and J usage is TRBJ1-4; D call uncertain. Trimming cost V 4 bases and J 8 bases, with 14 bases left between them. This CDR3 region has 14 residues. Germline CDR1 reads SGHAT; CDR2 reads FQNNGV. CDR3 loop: CASSSVVRSEKLFF. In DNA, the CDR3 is TGTGCCAGCAGCTCTGTGGTCCGATCCGAAAAACTGTTTTTT.

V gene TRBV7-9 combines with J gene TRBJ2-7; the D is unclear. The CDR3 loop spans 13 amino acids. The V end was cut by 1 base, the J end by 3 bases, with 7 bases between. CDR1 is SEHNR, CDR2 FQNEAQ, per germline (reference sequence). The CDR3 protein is CASSLEYDYEQYF. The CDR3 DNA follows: TGTGCCAGCAGCTTAGAATACGACTACGAGCAGTACTTC.

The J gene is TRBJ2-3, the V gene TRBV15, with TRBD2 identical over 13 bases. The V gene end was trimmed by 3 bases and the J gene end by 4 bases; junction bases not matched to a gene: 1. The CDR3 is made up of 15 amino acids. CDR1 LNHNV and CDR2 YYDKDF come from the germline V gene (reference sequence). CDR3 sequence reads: CATSRGLAGSDTQYF. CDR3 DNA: TGTGCCACCAGCAGGGGACTAGCGGGGTCAGATACGCAGTATTTT.

The CDR3 DNA sequence: TGTGCCAGCAGCTTTGAACAGGGGGCATCATACGAGCAGTACTTC. Translation: CASSFEQGASYEQYF. The chain couples TRBV7-8 to TRBJ2-7; the match to TRBD1 covers 9 bases. The V and J ends lost 3 bases and 4 bases, in that order; junction bases with no gene match: 7. There are 15 residues in the CDR3. Germline values: CDR1 SGHVS, CDR2 FQNEAQ.

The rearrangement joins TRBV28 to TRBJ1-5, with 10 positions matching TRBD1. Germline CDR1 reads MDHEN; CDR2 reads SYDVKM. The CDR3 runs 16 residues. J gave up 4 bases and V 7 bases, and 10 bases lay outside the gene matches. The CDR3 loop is CASTTDRGEGNQPQHF. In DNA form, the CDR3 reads TGTGCCAGCACCACGGACAGGGGGGAGGGAAATCAGCCCCAGCATTTT.

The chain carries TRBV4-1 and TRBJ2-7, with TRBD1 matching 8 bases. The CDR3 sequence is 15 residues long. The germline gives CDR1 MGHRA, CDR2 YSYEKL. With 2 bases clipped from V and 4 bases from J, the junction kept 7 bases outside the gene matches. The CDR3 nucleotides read TGCGCCAGCAGCCAACTGACGGACAGGGCATACGAGCAGTACTTC. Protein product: CASSQLTDRAYEQYF.

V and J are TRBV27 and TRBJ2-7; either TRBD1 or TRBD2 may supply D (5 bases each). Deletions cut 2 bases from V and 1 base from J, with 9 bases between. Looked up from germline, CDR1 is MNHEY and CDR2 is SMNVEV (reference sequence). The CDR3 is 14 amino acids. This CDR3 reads CASSLNGGSYEQYF. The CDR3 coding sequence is TGTGCCAGCAGTTTAAATGGGGGATCCTACGAGCAGTACTTC.

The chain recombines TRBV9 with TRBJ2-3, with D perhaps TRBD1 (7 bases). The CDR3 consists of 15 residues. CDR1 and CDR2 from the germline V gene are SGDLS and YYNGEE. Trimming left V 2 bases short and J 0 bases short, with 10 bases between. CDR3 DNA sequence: TGTGCCAGCAGCGTTGGAGGGGGCAGCACAGATACGCAGTATTTT. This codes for CASSVGGGSTDTQYF.

This chain's CDR3 is CAWSDREYEQYF. CDR3 coding DNA: TGTGCCTGGAGTGATCGGGAATACGAGCAGTACTTC. V gene TRBV30 combines with J gene TRBJ2-7; D may be TRBD2 (5 bases). The CDR3 has 12 amino acids. V was cut by 1 base and J by 4 bases, with 8 bases left in between. Germline lookup yields CDR1 GTSNPN and CDR2 SVGIG (reference sequence).

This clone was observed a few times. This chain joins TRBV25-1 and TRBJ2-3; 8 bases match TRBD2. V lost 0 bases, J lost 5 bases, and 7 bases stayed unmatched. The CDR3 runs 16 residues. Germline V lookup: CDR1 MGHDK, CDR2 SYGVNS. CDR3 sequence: CASSEYGGAEEDTQYF. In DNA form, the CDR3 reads TGTGCCAGCAGTGAATACGGGGGGGCCGAGGAAGATACGCAGTATTTT. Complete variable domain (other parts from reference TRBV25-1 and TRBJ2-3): EADIYQTPRYLVIGTGKKITLECSQTMGHDKMYWYQQDPGMELHLIHYSYGVNSTEKGDLSSESTVSRIRTEHFPLTLESARPSHTSQYLCASSEYGGAEEDTQYFGPGTRLTVL.

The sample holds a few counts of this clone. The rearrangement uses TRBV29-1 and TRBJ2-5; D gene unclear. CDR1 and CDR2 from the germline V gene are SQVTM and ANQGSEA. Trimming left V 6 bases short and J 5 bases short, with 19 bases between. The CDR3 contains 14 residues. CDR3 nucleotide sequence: TGCAGCGTCGACCTCCTGGCCCGAACGGAGACCCAGTACTTC. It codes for CSVDLLARTETQYF.

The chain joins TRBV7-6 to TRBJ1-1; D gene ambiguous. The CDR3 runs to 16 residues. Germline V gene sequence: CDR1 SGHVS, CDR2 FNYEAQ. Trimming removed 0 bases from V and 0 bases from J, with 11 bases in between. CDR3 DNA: TGTGCCAGCAGCTTAGCCAAACACGGCCTGAACACTGAAGCTTTCTTT. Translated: CASSLAKHGLNTEAFF.

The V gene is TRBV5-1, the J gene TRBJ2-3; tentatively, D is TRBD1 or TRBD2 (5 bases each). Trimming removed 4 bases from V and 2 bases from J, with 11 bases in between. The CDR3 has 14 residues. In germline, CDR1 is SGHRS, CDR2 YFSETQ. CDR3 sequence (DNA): TGCGCCAGCAGCCCTACGGGGCACACAGATACGCAGTATTTT. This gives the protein CASSPTGHTDTQYF.

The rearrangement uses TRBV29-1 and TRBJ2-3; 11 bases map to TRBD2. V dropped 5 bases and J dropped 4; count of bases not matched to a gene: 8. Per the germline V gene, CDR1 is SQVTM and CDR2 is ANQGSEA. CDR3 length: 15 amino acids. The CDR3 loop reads CSVSPGLADSDTQYF. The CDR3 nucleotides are TGCAGCGTTTCCCCGGGACTAGCGGATTCAGATACGCAGTATTTT.

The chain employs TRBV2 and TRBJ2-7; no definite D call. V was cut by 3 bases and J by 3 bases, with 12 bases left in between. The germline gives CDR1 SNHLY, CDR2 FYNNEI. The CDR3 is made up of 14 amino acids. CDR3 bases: TGTGCCAGCAGTGACCGCGCGTCCCACTACGAGCAGTACTTC. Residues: CASSDRASHYEQYF.

CDR3 region: CAWSPDRFAYEQYF. CDR3 DNA sequence: TGTGCCTGGAGTCCGGACCGATTCGCCTACGAGCAGTACTTC. J is TRBJ2-7 and V is TRBV30; D unclear. V dropped 2 bases and J dropped 2 bases, with 13 bases sitting between them. Germline-derived CDR1 and CDR2 are GTSNPN and SVGIG (reference sequence). The CDR3 is 14 residues long.

CDR3 DNA sequence: TGTGCCAGCAGTAAGGAGACATCCAGCTCCTACGAGCAGTACTTC. Amino acid sequence: CASSKETSSSYEQYF. The gene calls are TRBV6-1 and TRBJ2-7; D gene uncertain. CDR3 length: 15 amino acids. Between the trimmed V and J ends, which lost 5 bases and 0 bases, there was a span of 14 bases. Germline loops: CDR1 MNHNS, CDR2 SASEGT.

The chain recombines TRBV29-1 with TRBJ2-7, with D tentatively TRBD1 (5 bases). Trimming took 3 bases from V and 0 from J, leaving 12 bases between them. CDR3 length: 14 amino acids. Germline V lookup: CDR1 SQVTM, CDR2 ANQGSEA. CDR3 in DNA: TGCAGCGTTGATACGCAGGACACCTCCTACGAGCAGTACTTC. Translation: CSVDTQDTSYEQYF.

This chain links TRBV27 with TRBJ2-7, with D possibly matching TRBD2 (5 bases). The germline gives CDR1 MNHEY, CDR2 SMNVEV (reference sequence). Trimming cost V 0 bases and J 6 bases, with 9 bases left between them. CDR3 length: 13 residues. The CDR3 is CASSLSPRGEQYF. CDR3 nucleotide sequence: TGTGCCAGCAGTTTATCCCCACGGGGCGAGCAGTACTTC.

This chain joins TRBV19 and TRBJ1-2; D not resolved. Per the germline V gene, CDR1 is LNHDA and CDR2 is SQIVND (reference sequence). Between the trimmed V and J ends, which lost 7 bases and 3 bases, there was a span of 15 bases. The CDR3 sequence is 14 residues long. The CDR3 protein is CASTLWEGDYGYTF. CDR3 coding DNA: TGTGCCAGTACCCTGTGGGAGGGAGACTATGGCTACACCTTC.

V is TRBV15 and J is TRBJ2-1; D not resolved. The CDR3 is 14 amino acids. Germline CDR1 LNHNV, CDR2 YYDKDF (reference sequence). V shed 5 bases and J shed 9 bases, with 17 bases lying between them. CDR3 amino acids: CATSDTRLGIEQFF. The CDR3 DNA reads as TGTGCCACCAGCGACACTCGGCTTGGGATTGAGCAGTTCTTC.